This TCR beta chain was recovered during a study of molecular identifiers for immune sequencing clone quantification. TCRdb reprocessed the PCR reads with MiXCR, giving one entry per CDR3 protein. Among a few hundred thousand distinct CDR3 sequences, roughly 23% were seen once, and the ten largest hold 0.74%. This clonotype was observed a handful of times. Its antigen is currently unknown. Trimming removed 1 base at V and 0 bases at J, with 10 bases between. Germline CDR1 reads DFQATT; CDR2 reads SNEGSKA (reference sequence). The CDR3 extends over 14 amino acids. Findings and limits, study-wide: Clone sizes could be underestimated for highly expanded clones when identical TCR molecules share a barcode. Detectable among approximately 1 million naive cells, according to reports, was Jurkat TCR RNA spiked in from one cell.

Input material: naive CD8+ T cells from blood, with Jurkat cell RNA spiked in. Subset meaning: FACS-sorted CD8+CD4-CCR7+CD45RA+ naive T cells. This sequence originates from a human donor in good health. Some libraries in this study had Jurkat cell RNA spiked in. This chain connects TRBV20-1 to TRBJ2-7; D uncertain. The CDR3 DNA reads TGCAGTGCTAGAGTGGACGGAAGCTCCTACGAGCAGTACTTC. Protein: CSARVDGSSYEQYF.